The rows below give T cell receptor beta chains drawn from one sample of a study of blood T cell repertoires in COVID-19. TCRdb's copy holds only in-frame clones and misses some; the assay was immunoSEQ multiplex PCR. Seen here are roughly 170,000 clones, less than 90% observed once, and the top ten hold roughly 20%. The material sequenced was peripheral blood. These receptor sequences come from a man in his 70s with active or convalescent COVID-19. The CDR3 runs from the conserved cysteine through the conserved F or W. D genes are given only for firm matches. The size of a clone is reported for some rows only, either as once, few or many, or as a class for expanded clones.

J	V	size	D	DNA	CDR3
TRBJ2-7	TRBV4-3	-	TRBD1	TGCGCCAGCAGCCAAGATACCCGGACAGGGAGCTCCTACGAGCAGTACTTC	CASSQDTRTGSSYEQYF
TRBJ2-1	TRBV7-2	-	-	TGTGCCAGCGTGCCCTCAGGAGGTTCCTACAATGAGCAGTTCTTC	CASVPSGGSYNEQFF
TRBJ1-5	TRBV18	once	TRBD1	TGTGCCAGCTCACCGGGACAGGGAAAGCAGCCCCAGCATTTT	CASSPGQGKQPQHF
TRBJ2-7	TRBV28	-	-	TGTGCCAGCAGCCCCGGGACACGGCCTTCCTACGAGCAGTACTTC	CASSPGTRPSYEQYF
TRBJ1-3	TRBV7-2	-	-	TGTGCCAGCAGCTTTGCCATGAGCTCTGGAAACACCATATATTTT	CASSFAMSSGNTIYF
TRBJ1-6	TRBV6-5	once	-	TGTGCCAGCAGTTTTAGTCAGGGCCTCTCACCCCTCCACTTT	CASSFSQGLSPLHF
TRBJ2-2	TRBV11-3	-	TRBD2	TGTGCCAGCAGCTTAGGGGGACTAGCGGCCACCGGGGAGCTGTTTTTT	CASSLGGLAATGELFF
TRBJ1-4	TRBV30	-	-	TGTGCCTGGAGTGTAGGTGGGGGGAAACTGTTTTTT	CAWSVGGGKLFF
TRBJ1-6	TRBV12-3/TRBV12-4	few	-	TGTGCCAGCAGTTTACAGGGAGGAGCACCCCTCCACTTT	CASSLQGGAPLHF
TRBJ1-1	TRBV29-1	few	TRBD1	TGCAGCGCCACTGTCCCGGGACAGTTGAACACTGAAGCTTTCTTT	CSATVPGQLNTEAFF
TRBJ1-3	TRBV5-1	-	-	TGCGCCAGCAGCTTGGGCTACCAGACACCTGGAAACACCATATATTTT	CASSLGYQTPGNTIYF
TRBJ1-5	TRBV6-2/TRBV6-3	-	-	TGTGCCAGCAGTTCCCTACTACAGGTCAATCAGCCCCAGCATTTT	CASSSLLQVNQPQHF
TRBJ1-5	TRBV27	-	-	TGTGCCAGCAGTAAAATAGGCACAGTAGCCCAGCATTTT	CASSKIGTVAQHF
TRBJ2-7	TRBV28	-	TRBD2	TGTGCCAGCAGTTCAAGATTAGCGGGAGCCATATCGGATGAGCAGTACTTC	CASSSRLAGAISDEQYF
TRBJ2-2	TRBV7-3	-	-	TGTGCCAGCAGCCTAGGGGCGAACACCGGGGAGCTGTTTTTT	CASSLGANTGELFF
TRBJ2-7	TRBV11-3	-	-	TGTGCCAGCAGCTTAAGTGGAGGGAATAGTTACGAGCAGTACTTC	CASSLSGGNSYEQYF
TRBJ1-2	TRBV4-3	-	-	TGCGCCAGCAGCCAGGACTACACGAGGGGTGGCTACACCTTC	CASSQDYTRGGYTF
TRBJ1-5	TRBV7-2	-	TRBD1	TGTGCCAGCAGCCCCGGGGACAGGCCCAATCAGCCCCAGCATTTT	CASSPGDRPNQPQHF
TRBJ1-2	TRBV27	-	TRBD1	TGTGCCAGCAGTTTACGGGCGGGACAGGGGAGTCGTGGCTACACCTTC	CASSLRAGQGSRGYTF
TRBJ2-7	TRBV29-1	-	-	TGCAGCGTTGAAACAGGCACCGGCTACGAGCAGTACTTC	CSVETGTGYEQYF
TRBJ2-7	TRBV2	-	TRBD1	TGTGCCAGCAGTGAAGTGACAGGGCCCTCCTACGAGCAGTACTTC	CASSEVTGPSYEQYF
TRBJ2-1	TRBV6-2/TRBV6-3	few	TRBD2	TGTGCCAGCAGTTGGGGCGGGAGCCGTCCCTTCTTC	CASSWGGSRPFF
TRBJ2-3	TRBV2	many	-	TGTGCCAGCAGTGTAAAGCGAACCACAGATACGCAGTATTTT	CASSVKRTTDTQYF
TRBJ1-1	TRBV6-1	-	TRBD1	TGTGCCAGCAGCCCGACAGGGGGCAACACTGAAGCTTTCTTT	CASSPTGGNTEAFF
TRBJ1-2	TRBV9	-	-	TGTGCCAGCAGCGCAACGGTCTATGGCTACACCTTC	CASSATVYGYTF
TRBJ2-7	TRBV28	-	TRBD1	TGTGCCAGCAGTTCCCGGACAGGGGACGAGCAGTACTTC	CASSSRTGDEQYF
TRBJ1-2	TRBV5-1	-	-	TGCGCCAGCAGCCAGGCAGGTGTTAACTATGGCTACACCTTC	CASSQAGVNYGYTF